Shown below are 27 T cell receptor beta chains from a single sample sequenced in a study of cytomegalovirus exposure and HLA in healthy donors. Both 60 Vbeta primers and 13 Jbeta primers went into the PCR. Generated by immunoSEQ multiplex PCR, the TCRdb table keeps only in-frame clones and is missing some. Among approximately 82,000 clones listed, around 9.1% were seen once. Sequencing was performed on PBMCs. The receptors derive from a man aged 60 to 75 in good health and CMV-seropositive.

This clone was counted between two and nine times. V and J are TRBV28 and TRBJ2-7, with 7 bases that match TRBD1. CDR3 length: 14 amino acids. V lost 1 base to trimming and J lost 3 bases; unmatched junction nucleotides: 3. The germline V gene has CDR1 MDHEN and CDR2 SYDVKM. DNA for the CDR3: TGTGCCAGCAGTTTATATTACAGGGGCTACGAGCAGTACGTC. This codes for CASSLYYRGYEQYV.

This clone has a handful of counts. The junction shows a germline mismatch at one end, possibly a read error. This rearrangement joins TRBV6-1 to TRBJ1-2; 9 nucleotides match TRBD1. CDR1 and CDR2 (germline): MNHNS, SASEGT. This CDR3 comprises 17 residues. For the CDR3, the DNA is TGTGCCAGAAGTGGCGGGACAGGGCCCGATGTAGGCTATGGCTACACCTTC. Its protein product is CARSGGTGPDVGYGYTF.

The chain combines TRBV19 with TRBJ2-7; the match to TRBD1 covers 9 bases. Germline lookup yields CDR1 LNHDA and CDR2 SQIVND (reference sequence). The trim removed 1 base at V and 4 bases at J, leaving 8 bases unmatched. The CDR3 is made up of 16 amino acids. Here the CDR3 reads CASSIAPRTGDYEQYF. The CDR3 DNA reads as TGTGCCAGTAGTATAGCTCCACGGACAGGGGATTACGAGCAGTACTTC.

This clone was seen a few times. This chain joins TRBV7-9 and TRBJ2-1; D is possibly TRBD1 (5 bases). There are 14 residues in the CDR3. Looked up from germline, CDR1 is SEHNR and CDR2 is FQNEAQ (reference sequence). V lost 5 bases and J 12 bases, leaving 20 bases between the germline ends. The CDR3 spells CASSPLGPGHAQFF. The DNA of the CDR3 is TGTGCCAGCAGCCCCTTAGGTCCAGGGCATGCGCAGTTCTTC. The whole variable domain, remainder taken from reference TRBV7-9 and TRBJ2-1, is DTGVSQNPRHKITKRGQNVTFRCDPISEHNRLYWYRQTLGQGPEFLTYFQNEAQLEKSRLLSDRFSAERPKGSFSTLEIQRTEQGDSAMYLCASSPLGPGHAQFFGPGTRLTVL.

In this sample, this clone turned up a few times. V gene TRBV29-1 combines with J gene TRBJ1-4; D perhaps matches TRBD1 (5 bases). Germline loops: CDR1 SQVTM, CDR2 ANQGSEA. The ends were cut back, 4 bases at V and 2 bases at J, with 8 bases in the middle. The CDR3 is 13 residues long. The CDR3 region has the DNA TGCAGCGTTGGGGACTGGACTAATGAAAAACTGTTTTTT. Protein: CSVGDWTNEKLFF.

The chain uses TRBV7-2 and TRBJ2-7, with 11 bases identical to TRBD2. Germline values: CDR1 SGHTA, CDR2 FQGNSA. Germline trimming cut 5 bases from V and 3 bases from J; bases unmatched to any gene: 9. CDR3 length: 16 residues. The DNA for the CDR3 is TGTGCCAGCAGCCCACGACTAGCGGGAAAACTCTACGAGCAGTACTTC. This translates into CASSPRLAGKLYEQYF.

The chain couples TRBV28 to TRBJ2-5; possibly TRBD2 for D (6 bases). The germline V gene has CDR1 MDHEN and CDR2 SYDVKM. The CDR3 runs to 17 residues. V was pared by 1 base and J by 6 bases, with 21 bases between. The CDR3 is CASSLYPAQRGGKTQYF. CDR3 DNA sequence: TGTGCCAGCAGTTTATACCCGGCACAAAGGGGAGGAAAGACCCAGTACTTC. The entire variable domain, with the rest obtained from reference TRBV28 and TRBJ2-5, is as follows: DVKVTQSSRYLVKRTGEKVFLECVQDMDHENMFWYRQDPGLGLRLIYFSYDVKMKEKGDIPEGYSVSREKKERFSLILESASTNQTSMYLCASSLYPAQRGGKTQYFGPGTRLLVL.

V usage is TRBV29-1 and J usage is TRBJ1-3; D not certain. Germline values: CDR1 SQVTM, CDR2 ANQGSEA. The ends were cut back, 2 bases at V and 2 bases at J, with 10 bases in the middle. The CDR3 runs to 14 residues. The CDR3 protein is CSVERELPGNTIYF. In DNA, the CDR3 is TGCAGCGTTGAAAGGGAGCTCCCTGGAAACACCATATATTTT.

The gene calls are TRBV5-1 and TRBJ2-3; maybe TRBD2 (6 bases). This CDR3 has 16 residues. V was shortened by 3 bases and J by 0 bases, with 14 bases between the two germline ends. Germline-derived CDR1 and CDR2 are SGHRS and YFSETQ. The CDR3 sequence is CASSSPGLASTDTQYF. In nucleotides, the CDR3 is TGCGCCAGCAGCTCGCCGGGACTTGCTAGCACAGATACGCAGTATTTT.

V and J are TRBV9 and TRBJ1-5; D remains ambiguous. Trimming cost V 0 bases and J 3 bases, with 7 bases left between them. The germline CDR1 and CDR2 sequences are SGDLS and YYNGEE. CDR3 length: 14 amino acids. Written as DNA, the CDR3 is TGTGCCAGCAGCGTAGCCGGTGACAATCAGCCCCAGCATTTT. It codes for CASSVAGDNQPQHF.

This clone appeared a few times. This chain uses TRBV5-4 with TRBJ2-7; 7 bases align to TRBD1. The CDR3 covers 15 residues. The V gene's germline CDR1 is SGHNT and CDR2 YYREEE (reference sequence). The V gene end was trimmed by 0 bases and the J gene end by 3 bases; junction bases not matched to a gene: 6. CDR3: CASSLDFGTVYEQYF. In DNA, the CDR3 is TGTGCCAGCAGCTTGGACTTCGGGACAGTCTACGAGCAGTACTTC.

This chain connects TRBV6-1 to TRBJ1-1; unclear D gene. Looked up from germline, CDR1 is MNHNS and CDR2 is SASEGT. This CDR3 has 13 residues. V was pared by 8 bases and J by 7 bases, with 17 bases between. In nucleotides, the CDR3 is TGTGCCAGCTCTCTCGGAGTGAAAATTGAAGCTTTCTTT. Protein: CASSLGVKIEAFF.

This chain uses TRBV9 with TRBJ2-1; 9 nucleotides agree with TRBD1. With 0 bases clipped from V and 0 bases from J, the junction kept 10 bases outside the gene matches. The CDR3 is made up of 19 amino acids. Germline CDR1 and CDR2: SGDLS and YYNGEE. The CDR3 DNA reads TGTGCCAGCAGCGTAGTCGGACAGGGGCCCCCCAGCTCCTACAATGAGCAGTTCTTC. This gives the protein CASSVVGQGPPSSYNEQFF.

The chain is built from TRBV6-5 and TRBJ1-2; unclear D gene. The CDR3 extends over 16 amino acids. The germline V and J ends were trimmed by 0 bases and 0 bases, with 11 bases remaining between them. Germline CDR1 MNHEY, CDR2 SVGAGI. The CDR3: CASSYSMVAANYGYTF. CDR3 bases: TGTGCCAGCAGTTACTCGATGGTAGCAGCTAACTATGGCTACACCTTC.

This sequence joins TRBV9 and TRBJ2-1; possibly TRBD2 for D (6 bases). Germline V lookup: CDR1 SGDLS, CDR2 YYNGEE. The CDR3 has 18 amino acids. Trimming stripped 0 bases from V and 5 bases from J, with 21 bases between. This CDR3 is CASSVGLTRSGWDNEQFF. In DNA form, the CDR3 reads TGTGCCAGCAGCGTAGGATTAACGCGGAGCGGGTGGGACAATGAGCAGTTCTTC.

This clone was seen more than once but under ten times. J is TRBJ2-2 and V is TRBV4-1; a possible D gene is TRBD2 (6 bases). The germline gives CDR1 MGHRA, CDR2 YSYEKL. The CDR3 is 15 amino acids. Trimming left V 10 bases short and J 0 bases short, with 15 bases between. Written as DNA, the CDR3 is TGCGCCACCGCGGGGCATTTCCCGAACACCGGGGAGCTGTTTTTT. This gives the protein CATAGHFPNTGELFF.

The sample holds a few counts of this clone. This chain connects TRBV7-9 to TRBJ2-5, with 11 bases matching TRBD2. This CDR3 region has 14 residues. Losses at the gene ends were 5 bases for V and 4 bases for J; bases not matched to a gene: 3. Germline assignment: CDR1 SEHNR and CDR2 FQNEAQ (reference sequence). The CDR3 bases are TGTGCCAGCAGCACTACTAGCGGGGGAGAGACCCAGTACTTC. Translated: CASSTTSGGETQYF.

This clone came up a few times. The chain recombines TRBV9 with TRBJ2-5; tentative D call: TRBD2 (6 bases). The V gene lost 0 bases and the J gene lost 2 bases, with 11 bases spanning the gap. Germline lookup yields CDR1 SGDLS and CDR2 YYNGEE. This CDR3 comprises 15 residues. For the CDR3, the DNA is TGTGCCAGCAGCGTAGCCAGCGGGTTACAAGAGACCCAGTACTTC. Protein product: CASSVASGLQETQYF.

This clone was observed a few times. The rearrangement uses TRBV30 and TRBJ1-1; 9 bases map to TRBD1. The CDR3 is made up of 13 amino acids. CDR1 is GTSNPN and CDR2 is SVGIG in the germline V gene (reference sequence). V shed 8 bases and J 4 bases; nucleotides not matched to a gene: 8. CDR3 bases: TGTGCCGGGGGACAGGGATCCGGCACTGAAGCTTTCTTT. Its protein product is CAGGQGSGTEAFF.

This clone was recorded a few times. The chain links TRBV18 to TRBJ2-7, with unresolved D. CDR1 is KGHSH, CDR2 LQKENI, per germline. The germline V and J ends were trimmed by 1 base and 3 bases, with 7 bases remaining between them. CDR3 length: 13 amino acids. CDR3 in DNA: TGTGCCAGCTCACCACGACAACTCTACGAGCAGTACGTC. As protein: CASSPRQLYEQYV.

This clone was seen more than once but under ten times. The chain uses TRBV30 and TRBJ2-5; TRBD2 matches at 10 bases. The length of the CDR3 is 15 residues. The ends lost 4 bases at V and 0 bases at J; junction bases unmatched: 5. Germline loops: CDR1 GTSNPN, CDR2 SVGIG (reference sequence). CDR3 region: CAWTRLAGDQETQYF. DNA of the CDR3: TGTGCCTGGACCCGGCTAGCGGGGGACCAAGAGACCCAGTACTTC.

The rearrangement links TRBV9 to TRBJ2-7; D might be TRBD1 (5 bases). The CDR3 is made up of 15 amino acids. CDR1 SGDLS and CDR2 YYNGEE come from the germline V gene. The V gene lost 0 bases and the J gene lost 0 bases, with 10 bases spanning the gap. The CDR3 DNA reads as TGTGCCAGCAGCGTAGAAACAGGACCCTCCTACGAGCAGTACTTC. It encodes CASSVETGPSYEQYF.

V is TRBV7-9 and J is TRBJ2-5, with D hard to call. Trimming stripped 5 bases from V and 4 bases from J, with 14 bases between. The CDR3 covers 14 residues. The V gene's germline CDR1 is SEHNR and CDR2 FQNEAQ (reference sequence). Here the CDR3 DNA reads TGTGCCAGCAGCCCTACATCTAGTACAGAGACCCAGTACTTC. Translating it yields CASSPTSSTETQYF. Drawing the rest from reference TRBV7-9 and TRBJ2-5, the complete variable domain is DTGVSQNPRHKITKRGQNVTFRCDPISEHNRLYWYRQTLGQGPEFLTYFQNEAQLEKSRLLSDRFSAERPKGSFSTLEIQRTEQGDSAMYLCASSPTSSTETQYFGPGTRLLVL.

This clone was counted a few times. The chain joins TRBV11-3 to TRBJ2-1; the match to TRBD2 covers 11 bases. Germline V gene lookup returns CDR1 SGHNT and CDR2 YENEEA. CDR3 length: 16 amino acids. V was clipped by 4 bases and J by 8 bases; unmatched bases: 10. DNA of the CDR3: TGTGCCAGCAGCTCCTCGACTAGCGGGGAGGTTCATGAGCAGTTCTTC. Translated, it gives CASSSSTSGEVHEQFF.

This clone was seen a few times. The chain couples TRBV2 to TRBJ2-7; possibly TRBD1 for D (6 bases). There are 16 residues in the CDR3. The germline gives CDR1 SNHLY, CDR2 FYNNEI. The CDR3 loop is CASSEAEGTHRYQQYV. Here the CDR3 DNA reads TGCGCCAGCAGTGAAGCGGAAGGGACACACCGATACCAGCAGTACGTC.

This clone has a handful of counts. The chain employs TRBV6-5 and TRBJ1-4, with 8 bases fitting TRBD1. With V trimmed by 6 bases and J by 3 bases, 6 bases remained unmatched. Germline V lookup: CDR1 MNHEY, CDR2 SVGAGI. CDR3 size: 15 residues. The CDR3 is CASSRGRAANEKLFF. The CDR3, as DNA: TGTGCCAGCAGCAGGGGGCGCGCGGCTAATGAAAAACTGTTTTTT.

This chain uses TRBV28 with TRBJ1-3; D perhaps matches TRBD1 (6 bases). Trimming stripped 2 bases from V and 6 bases from J, with 14 bases between. Germline V gene lookup returns CDR1 MDHEN and CDR2 SYDVKM. The CDR3 has 15 amino acids. CDR3 DNA sequence: TGTGCCAGCAGTTTACCTCAGGGGCAAGAAAACACCATATATTTT. Translation: CASSLPQGQENTIYF.